Sequencing of this TCR beta chain was carried out in a study of blood T cell repertoires in COVID-19. Turning to the study itself: Sites across the United States, Italy and Spain contributed samples from acute and convalescent COVID-19. PBMCs, B-cell-depleted T cells, or T cells were the source of the cDNA or gDNA that made up the material.

In the study's own analysis: Reference gene primer amplification in the assay estimated nucleated cell counts. The data were produced by immunoSEQ multiplex PCR, yet TCRdb's version contains in-frame clones alone and is incomplete. That table supplies the V and J calls and clone size; D and trimming were determined from the DNA. The sample has 160,000 or so clones, over 75% seen once; the top ten hold approximately 7%. The table lists this clone with a few counts. Trimming at V came to 0 bases and at J to 8 bases, leaving 5 bases not matched to a gene. The CDR3 extends over 15 amino acids. In germline, CDR1 is LGHNA, CDR2 YNFKEQ.

Sequenced: peripheral blood. The sequence came from a man between 65 and 85 years old with active or convalescent COVID-19. The chain recombines TRBV4-2 with TRBJ1-4; 8 positions agree with TRBD1. The CDR3 sequence: CASSQEQGAVEKLFF. CDR3 in DNA: TGTGCCAGCAGCCAAGAGCAGGGGGCGGTGGAAAAACTGTTTTTT.